This T cell receptor (beta chain) emerged from a study of identical twins. On this clonotype: The antigen remains undetermined.

Overall study findings and caveats: Fewer insertions were carried by abundant cord blood beta clonotypes, but none was seen in memory repertoires.

CDR3 length: 12 amino acids. Trimming removed 6 bases from V and 4 bases from J, with 12 bases in between. CDR1 and CDR2 from the germline V gene are DFQATT and SNEGSKA (reference sequence). TCRdb reprocessed the 5' RACE reads with MiXCR, giving one entry per CDR3 protein. The table has over 600,000 distinct CDR3 sequences, 21% seen once. The same sample was also studied in work on T cells expressing NK-cell markers.

This TCR derives from a woman between 18 and 30 years old in good health. The rearrangement links TRBV20-1 to TRBJ2-5; possible D gene TRBD2, 5 bases. Input material: PBMCs. In DNA form, the CDR3 reads TGCAGTGCCAAGGACTCCCCAGAGACCCAGTACTTC. Its protein product is CSAKDSPETQYF.